This TCR beta chain comes out of a study of human T cells and chemical hapten exposure. The CDR3 length is 15 residues. V lost 6 bases and J 7 bases, leaving 19 bases between the germline ends. CDR1 and CDR2 (germline): DFQATT, SNEGSKA (reference sequence). Unique molecular identifiers were attached to individual cDNA molecules during library preparation. In the authors' workflow: Per-sample TCR counts ranged from about 20,000 to 750,000, median around 96,000. Via MiXCR, TCRdb re-called the RACE reads, giving one row per CDR3 protein. TCRdb's processing, not the study's, gives the V and J calls here. The repertoire has approximately 86,000 distinct CDR3 sequences, about 11% of them found once; the top ten carry 1% to 1.2%. The time point was: patch test 3, about 24 weeks after DPC sensitization. The treatment was: therapeutic diphenylcyclopropenone sensitization with weekly scalp DPC. This clonotype was seen more than once but under ten times.

The genes are TRBV20-1 and TRBJ1-6; no reliable D call. The source of this sequence is a woman in her thirties with alopecia areata. Some clones in this sample may be carry-over from other donors' samples. The sample here was whole blood, taken in connection with sensitization to the hapten diphenylcyclopropenone (DPC). In nucleotides, the CDR3 is TGCAGTGCGAGCCGAGCGACCGCGGGGAATTCACCCCTCCACTTT. This codes for CSASRATAGNSPLHF.